Listed below are T cell receptor beta chains from one sample, sequenced in a study of T cell responses to AZD1222 COVID-19 vaccine. The data were produced by immunoSEQ multiplex PCR, yet TCRdb's version contains in-frame clones alone and is incomplete. Here the sample spans over 100,000 clones, over 75% being singletons. The sequenced sample was peripheral blood, obtained on day 0 of AZD1222 vaccination. The receptors were sampled from an adult in good health. CDR3s include the opening cysteine and the closing phenylalanine or tryptophan. D genes are given only for firm matches. Expanded clones are given a class, and other clones once, few, many or no size at all.

CDR3nt	CDR3aa	d_gene	v_gene	j_gene	abundance
TGTGCCAGCAGTTACTCCCAGGTCCGTGATACGCAGTATTTT	CASSYSQVRDTQYF	-	TRBV6-5	TRBJ2-3	few
TGCGCCAGCAGCTTCCAGGGCTCCCAAGAGACCCAGTACTTC	CASSFQGSQETQYF	-	TRBV5-1	TRBJ2-5	-
TGTGCCAGCAGCGTCTCGGACAGCGTAAACACTGAAGCTTTCTTT	CASSVSDSVNTEAFF	-	TRBV9	TRBJ1-1	-
TGTGCCAGCAGTTTATATCCGGACGGGGGGAACACTGAAGCTTTCTTT	CASSLYPDGGNTEAFF	-	TRBV5-5	TRBJ1-1	-
TGTGCCAGCAGCCAGGACAGAGGCTCTGGAAACACCATATATTTT	CASSQDRGSGNTIYF	-	TRBV6-5	TRBJ1-3	-
TGTGCCAGCAGTTCGACAGGGGCGGGTAGTCAGCCCCAGCATTTT	CASSSTGAGSQPQHF	TRBD1	TRBV6-2/TRBV6-3	TRBJ1-5	-
TGTGCCAGCAGTCCCCGGCCGCCACCGTCGGGGAACACCATATATTTT	CASSPRPPPSGNTIYF	-	TRBV27	TRBJ1-3	-
TGCGCCAGCAGCCGAGGACAGGGGGCTTGGAATGAGCAGTTCTTC	CASSRGQGAWNEQFF	TRBD1	TRBV4-1	TRBJ2-1	-
TGTGCCAGCAGCTTCGCGGGGCGGGGGGCGAGGGCTGAAGCTTTCTTT	CASSFAGRGARAEAFF	-	TRBV7-2	TRBJ1-1	-
TGTGCCACCAGTGATCCCAGGACAGAGGGAAGCAATCAGCCCCAGCATTTT	CATSDPRTEGSNQPQHF	-	TRBV24-1	TRBJ1-5	-
TGCAGCGCTGCGCAGGGGGCATCGGCTTTCTTT	CSAAQGASAFF	TRBD1	TRBV29-1	TRBJ1-1	-
TGTGCCAGCAGTTTAGTATACGAGCAGTACTTC	CASSLVYEQYF	-	TRBV12-3/TRBV12-4	TRBJ2-7	-
TGCGCCAGCAGCTTGAAAACTCGGGGGGACCCAGGGACCCAGTACTTC	CASSLKTRGDPGTQYF	TRBD2	TRBV5-1	TRBJ2-5	-
TGTGCCAGCAGCCGGCTAGCGGGGGGGCCAGCAGATACGCAGTATTTT	CASSRLAGGPADTQYF	TRBD2	TRBV3-1/TRBV3-2	TRBJ2-3	-
TGTGCCAGCAGCCCGGGACCTCACTGGGGCCGTAGCTCCTACAATGAGCAGTTCTTC	CASSPGPHWGRSSYNEQFF	-	TRBV7-2	TRBJ2-1	-
TGTGCCAGTAGTATGAACAGGGGAGGCACTGAAGCTTTCTTT	CASSMNRGGTEAFF	TRBD1	TRBV19	TRBJ1-1	-
TGCGCCAGCAGCCCAAACGGACAGGGAGCCTACGAGCAGTACTTC	CASSPNGQGAYEQYF	TRBD1	TRBV5-1	TRBJ2-7	-
TGCGCCAGCAGCCTCGAACCGAACACTGAAGCTTTCTTT	CASSLEPNTEAFF	-	TRBV4-3	TRBJ1-1	-
TGTGCCAGCAGTCGACAGGGGGCGGTTGAAAAACTGTTTTTT	CASSRQGAVEKLFF	TRBD1	TRBV6-2/TRBV6-3	TRBJ1-4	-
TGTGCCAGCAGCCCACCGACAGTATCTAGCACAGATACGCAGTATTTT	CASSPPTVSSTDTQYF	-	TRBV9	TRBJ2-3	-
TGTGCCAGCAGCTTAGCAGCCCAGGGACACCTAGCCGATGAGCAGTTCTTC	CASSLAAQGHLADEQFF	-	TRBV7-9	TRBJ2-1	few
TGTGCCAGCAGCAAGACCCGACAGGGGTCAACCTTCTCTGGGGCCAACGTCCTGACTTTC	CASSKTRQGSTFSGANVLTF	TRBD1	TRBV14	TRBJ2-6	-
TGCGCCAGCAGCTTGACCGGGGGCAGCTATGGCTACACCTTC	CASSLTGGSYGYTF	-	TRBV5-1	TRBJ1-2	-
TGTGCCACCACCGAGGGGGCTGGAAACACCATATATTTT	CATTEGAGNTIYF	-	TRBV6-5	TRBJ1-3	once
TGTGCCACGCAGACAGGGGGCGGTACTGAAGCTTTCTTT	CATQTGGGTEAFF	TRBD1	TRBV28	TRBJ1-1	-
TGTGCCAGCACCGCCTCCCTAGGTGGCTACACCTTC	CASTASLGGYTF	-	TRBV9	TRBJ1-2	-